The entry below gives a single T cell receptor (beta chain) sequence along with its context. The data belong to a study of T cells in Graves' hyperthyroidism and ophthalmopathy. The TCR beta CDR3 regions underwent amplification using RNA transcripts as the source. HTBI primers were used for first-round RT-PCR of the TCR CDR3. TCRdb itself ran the multiplex PCR reads through MiXCR, one entry per CDR3 protein. The sample lists some 370,000 distinct CDR3 sequences; approximately 17% were seen once. V lost 7 bases and J lost 1, with 10 bases in between. CDR3 length equals 13 residues. Germline CDR1 and CDR2: LNHDA and SQIVND (reference sequence).

This clonotype was obtained from a woman between 25 and 40 years old with Graves' hyperthyroidism that later progressed to Graves' ophthalmopathy. This chain joins TRBV19 and TRBJ1-2; no firm D call. Sequencing was done on a sample of blood. The CDR3 spells CASNPPDNYGYTF. CDR3 bases: TGTGCCAGTAACCCCCCGGATAACTATGGCTACACCTTC.